Each of the 32 T cell receptor beta chains below was sequenced from the same sample in a study of blood T cells in healthy people across ages (dated by TCRdb to the mid-2010s). The library was made by 5' RACE. For sequencing, an Illumina HiSeq 2500 was employed. A second roughly 6 to 12 cycle PCR used a sample-barcoded 5' primer and a J-beta primer mix. TCRdb reanalyzed the raw reads on its own, using fastp at Q25 for trimming and MiXCR for clone calling, and kept in-frame beta chains. One record per CDR3 amino acid sequence lists the most common genes and DNA. This sample is represented by some 780,000 distinct CDR3 sequences; more than 55% of them were singletons. In total, the top ten clones hold around 25% of the sample. Sequences were obtained from blood. The source is a man aged 35 to 55 in good health.

The chain uses TRBV5-1 and TRBJ2-7; D may be TRBD2 (5 bases). Germline V lookup: CDR1 SGHRS, CDR2 YFSETQ. The CDR3 runs to 13 residues. Trimming cost V 6 bases and J 3 bases, with 13 bases left between them. The chain's CDR3 is CASKDSGSYEQYF. CDR3 coding DNA: TGCGCCAGCAAGGATAGTGGGAGCTACGAGCAGTACTTC.

J is TRBJ2-4 and V is TRBV12-3 or TRBV12-4, with 12 bases lining up with TRBD2. With the DNA end fitting TRBJ2-5 better, the J assignment may be wrong. The CDR3 spans 15 residues. As DNA, the CDR3 is TGTGCCAGCAGTCCTCTAGCGGGGGGGAGTGAGACCCAGTACTTC. Translated: CASSPLAGGSETQYF.

V gene TRBV20-1 combines with J gene TRBJ2-4; tentatively, D is TRBD1 (6 bases). This CDR3 has 17 residues. The V and J ends lost 0 bases and 1 base respectively, with 16 bases between them. Germline loops: CDR1 DFQATT, CDR2 SNEGSKA (reference sequence). The CDR3 sequence is CSARDWVRGMAKNIQYF. The CDR3 DNA is TGCAGTGCTAGAGATTGGGTTAGGGGGATGGCCAAAAACATTCAGTACTTC.

In regard to this clonotype: A much larger clone differs by one base, so this may be a read error. The gene calls are TRBV7-2 and TRBJ2-7, with D perhaps TRBD2 (6 bases). This CDR3 has 14 amino acids. Germline V lookup: CDR1 SGHTA, CDR2 FQGNSA. The V end was cut by 5 bases, the J end by 6 bases, with 17 bases between. Here the CDR3 reads CASSVQPGVIEQYF. The CDR3 DNA is TGTGCCAGCAGCGTACAGCCGGGAGTAATCGAGCAGTACTTC.

The sample holds a few counts of this clonotype. The chain uses TRBV9 and TRBJ2-3; either TRBD1 or TRBD2 may fit D (5 bases each). V lost 0 bases and J lost 5, with 19 bases in between. This CDR3 comprises 17 residues. Germline CDR1 and CDR2: SGDLS and YYNGEE. The CDR3 sequence is CASSVATNGADQDTQYF. In nucleotides, the CDR3 is TGTGCCAGCAGCGTAGCTACTAACGGGGCCGACCAAGATACGCAGTATTTT. The entire variable domain, with the rest obtained from reference TRBV9 and TRBJ2-3, is as follows: DSGVTQTPKHLITATGQRVTLRCSPRSGDLSVYWYQQSLDQGLQFLIQYYNGEERAKGNILERFSAQQFPDLHSELNLSSLELGDSALYFCASSVATNGADQDTQYFGPGTRLTVL.

V usage is TRBV28 and J usage is TRBJ2-1, with 8 bases fitting TRBD2. Germline V gene lookup returns CDR1 MDHEN and CDR2 SYDVKM. Unmatched junction bases numbered 9, after V lost 1 base and J lost 7 bases. This CDR3 spans 16 amino acids. CDR3 protein: CASSLSSGRGGNEQFF. DNA of the CDR3: TGTGCCAGCAGTTTATCCAGCGGGAGAGGGGGTAATGAGCAGTTCTTC.

The rearrangement links TRBV7-6 to TRBJ2-1; D gene ambiguous. This CDR3 has 14 residues. Germline V gene data show CDR1 as SGHVS and CDR2 as FNYEAQ. V lost 5 bases to trimming and J lost 8 bases, with 16 bases between them. DNA for the CDR3: TGTGCCAGCAGCCGTAATCTTGGTGTCGATGAGCAGTTCTTC. Translated, it gives CASSRNLGVDEQFF.

In its sample, this clonotype was seen many times. This chain joins TRBV5-1 and TRBJ2-6, with TRBD2 matching 7 bases. V shed 4 bases, J shed 4 bases, and the junction held 20 bases outside the gene matches. The germline V gene encodes CDR1 SGHRS and CDR2 YFSETQ. CDR3 size: 20 residues. The chain's CDR3 is CASSKDALGRALAGANVLTF. DNA for the CDR3: TGCGCCAGCAGCAAGGACGCGCTTGGGAGGGCCCTGGCAGGGGCCAACGTCCTGACTTTC. Together with reference TRBV5-1 and TRBJ2-6, the CDR3 gives the full variable domain: KAGVTQTPRYLIKTRGQQVTLSCSPISGHRSVSWYQQTPGQGLQFLFEYFSETQRNKGNFPGRFSGRQFSNSRSEMNVSTLELGDSALYLCASSKDALGRALAGANVLTFGAGSRLTVL.

In regard to this clonotype: At one boundary the junction diverges from the germline segment, which might be a read error. V and J are TRBV4-2 and TRBJ1-6, with a possible D match to TRBD1 (6 bases). Germline values: CDR1 LGHNA, CDR2 YNFKEQ. The CDR3 consists of 16 residues. CDR3 sequence (DNA): TGTACCAGCAGCCAAGACGACAGGCACTCTAATTCACCCCTCCACTTT. Translation gives CTSSQDDRHSNSPLHF.

The rearrangement links TRBV27 to TRBJ2-3, with a tentative D call TRBD1 (6 bases). The V gene lost 0 bases and the J gene lost 0 bases, with 13 bases spanning the gap. Germline V lookup: CDR1 MNHEY, CDR2 SMNVEV (reference sequence). This CDR3 spans 17 amino acids. This chain's CDR3 is CASSLSGQGYSTDTQYF. CDR3 nucleotide sequence: TGTGCCAGCAGTTTATCGGGCCAGGGGTATAGCACAGATACGCAGTATTTT.

The chain links TRBV5-6 to TRBJ2-1; 7 positions match TRBD1. Germline lookup yields CDR1 SGHDT and CDR2 YYEEEE. This CDR3 has 16 amino acids. The V gene end was trimmed by 0 bases and the J gene end by 4 bases; junction bases not matched to a gene: 7. The CDR3 bases are TGTGCCAGCAGCTTGGCCACAGGGGTAACGTACAATGAGCAGTTCTTC. Translated: CASSLATGVTYNEQFF.

CDR3 sequence: CASSLGGGRRETQYF. The CDR3 DNA follows: TGCGCCAGCAGCTTGGGCGGAGGGAGACGGGAGACCCAGTACTTC. The chain employs TRBV5-1 and TRBJ2-7; D is perhaps TRBD2 (6 bases). Judging by the DNA end, TRBJ2-5 fits better; the J call may be wrong. This CDR3 has 15 residues. Germline assignment: CDR1 SGHRS and CDR2 YFSETQ.

The V call is TRBV6-6, the J call TRBJ1-6; 7 positions match TRBD1. The CDR3 is 17 residues long. Looked up from germline, CDR1 is MNHNY and CDR2 is SVGAGI (reference sequence). The V gene end was trimmed by 7 bases and the J gene end by 0 bases; junction bases not matched to a gene: 9. The CDR3, as DNA: TGTGCCAGCACATCCCCGGCAGGGGGCTCCTATAATTCACCCCTCCACTTT. This gives the protein CASTSPAGGSYNSPLHF.

The chain employs TRBV6-2 or TRBV6-3 and TRBJ1-5; a weak D match, TRBD1 (5 bases). Trimming removed 6 bases at V and 2 bases at J, with 20 bases between. In germline, CDR1 is MNHEY, CDR2 SVGEGT. This CDR3 region has 17 residues. This chain's CDR3 is CASRSRFGTGGNQPQHF. The CDR3 DNA reads as TGTGCCAGCAGAAGCAGATTTGGGACCGGGGGCAATCAGCCCCAGCATTTT.

This clonotype was counted a few times. This sequence joins TRBV6-5 and TRBJ2-4; D may correspond to TRBD1 or TRBD2 (5 bases each). Germline CDR1 is MNHEY and CDR2 is SVGAGI. This CDR3 contains 15 residues. With 5 bases removed from V and 0 bases from J, the gap between germline ends came to 11 bases. The CDR3, as DNA: TGTGCCAGCAGTCCCGGGGACCTAGCCAAAAACATTCAGTACTTC. Protein product: CASSPGDLAKNIQYF.

The chain has TRBV29-1 and TRBJ1-2, with D possibly TRBD1 on 5 matching bases. This CDR3 is built from 12 residues. From germline, CDR1 is SQVTM and CDR2 ANQGSEA. V was shortened by 7 bases and J by 6 bases, with 15 bases between the two germline ends. CDR3 coding DNA: TGCAGCGGTGCCTCGGGGCTGGATGGCTACACCTTC. Protein sequence: CSGASGLDGYTF.

The rearrangement joins TRBV28 to TRBJ2-5, with 7 bases lining up with TRBD1. From germline, CDR1 is MDHEN and CDR2 SYDVKM. The CDR3 spans 16 residues. V trimming: 7 bases; J trimming: 4 bases; junction bases outside the gene matches: 15. The CDR3 here is CASTFTGAPLGETQYF. The CDR3 bases are TGTGCCAGCACCTTTACAGGGGCCCCGTTAGGAGAGACCCAGTACTTC.

There are a few counts of this clonotype. V usage is TRBV12-3 or TRBV12-4 and J usage is TRBJ2-3, with D unresolved. The CDR3 is 13 amino acids. With 8 bases removed from V and 7 bases from J, the gap between germline ends came to 16 bases. The CDR3 sequence: CASGRGQQYTQYF. The DNA of the CDR3 is TGTGCCAGCGGCCGTGGGCAACAGTATACGCAGTATTTT.

The V and J genes are TRBV12-3 or TRBV12-4 and TRBJ1-1; possible D gene TRBD1, 5 bases. V was shortened by 6 bases and J by 6 bases, with 14 bases between the two germline ends. The CDR3 is 13 amino acids. The CDR3 bases are TGTGCCAGCAGACGGGAGGAGGGGTCTGAAGCTTTCTTT. This encodes CASRREEGSEAFF.

The rearrangement joins TRBV7-9 to TRBJ2-5; perhaps TRBD1 as D (6 bases). This CDR3 spans 16 amino acids. CDR1 and CDR2 (germline): SEHNR, FQNEAQ (reference sequence). V was clipped by 5 bases and J by 11 bases, with 27 bases between them. DNA for the CDR3: TGTGCCAGCAGCCCGGACAGCCTGGAGATTTACAATGAGCAGTACTTC. Amino acid sequence: CASSPDSLEIYNEQYF. Together with reference TRBV7-9 and TRBJ2-5, the CDR3 gives the full variable domain: DTGVSQNPRHKITKRGQNVTFRCDPISEHNRLYWYRQTLGQGPEFLTYFQNEAQLEKSRLLSDRFSAERPKGSFSTLEIQRTEQGDSAMYLCASSPDSLEIYNEQYFGPGTRLLVL.

CDR3 protein: CASGLDRANEQFF. CDR3 nucleotides: TGTGCCAGCGGACTGGACAGGGCCAATGAGCAGTTCTTC. The chain has TRBV27 and TRBJ2-1, with 8 bases aligning to TRBD1. In germline, CDR1 is MNHEY, CDR2 SMNVEV (reference sequence). This CDR3 is 13 amino acids long. V shed 8 bases and J 6 bases; nucleotides not matched to a gene: 6.

In its sample, this clonotype was seen once. This sequence joins TRBV25-1 and TRBJ1-4; 9 bases align to TRBD1. There are 16 residues in the CDR3. J gave up 7 bases and V 0 bases, and 6 bases lay outside the gene matches. Germline CDR1 MGHDK, CDR2 SYGVNS. The DNA of the CDR3 is TGTGCCAGCAGTGAATACGCGACAGGGGGAGGTGAAAAACTGTTTTTT. Its translation: CASSEYATGGGEKLFF.

Worth noting for this clonotype: The junction shows a germline mismatch at one end, possibly a read error. The chain links TRBV7-2 to TRBJ2-7; TRBD1 might be the D (5 bases). The CDR3 contains 15 residues. CDR1 and CDR2 from the germline V gene are SGHTA and FQGNSA. The CDR3 sequence is CASSTLDSAVYEQNF. DNA of the CDR3: TGTGCCAGCAGCACCCTCGACAGTGCCGTCTACGAGCAGAACTTC.

V and J are TRBV4-1 and TRBJ1-1; D call uncertain. V lost 1 base, J lost 6 bases, and 15 bases lay in between. This CDR3 region has 15 residues. In germline, CDR1 is MGHRA, CDR2 YSYEKL. CDR3 sequence: CASSQVGTRGAEAFF. The CDR3 nucleotides are TGCGCCAGCAGCCAAGTCGGCACCCGTGGCGCTGAAGCTTTCTTT.

The gene calls are TRBV29-1 and TRBJ2-2, with D tentatively TRBD1 (6 bases). Per germline, CDR1 SQVTM and CDR2 ANQGSEA. V lost 7 bases and J 0 bases, leaving 15 bases between the germline ends. The CDR3 has 15 amino acids. The CDR3 DNA is TGCAGCGCGTGGGAACAGGGAACGAACACCGGGGAGCTGTTTTTT. This codes for CSAWEQGTNTGELFF.

This clonotype was seen more than once but under ten times. The rearrangement joins TRBV28 to TRBJ2-6; D gene ambiguous. Between the trimmed V and J ends, which lost 5 bases and 2 bases, there was a span of 10 bases. The CDR3 extends over 15 amino acids. Germline V gives CDR1 MDHEN, CDR2 SYDVKM. The CDR3 nucleotides read TGTGCCAGCAGTGATGGACCGGCTGGGGCCAACGTCCTGACTTTC. It encodes CASSDGPAGANVLTF.

CDR3 sequence: CASSSVQGPGETQYF. CDR3 nucleotide sequence: TGTGCCAGCAGCAGCGTGCAGGGCCCAGGAGAGACCCAGTACTTC. This chain uses TRBV7-9 with TRBJ2-5; a weak D match, TRBD1 (5 bases). In germline, CDR1 is SEHNR, CDR2 FQNEAQ (reference sequence). V was pared by 5 bases and J by 4 bases, with 17 bases between. The length of the CDR3 is 15 residues.

This chain uses TRBV2 with TRBJ2-6; D uncertain. Germline assignment: CDR1 SNHLY and CDR2 FYNNEI. V lost 5 bases, J lost 2 bases, and 7 bases lay in between. This CDR3 region has 14 residues. The CDR3 nucleotides read TGTGCCAGCAGTTCAGACACTGGGGCCAACGTCCTGACTTTC. Encoded protein: CASSSDTGANVLTF.

V gene TRBV5-1 combines with J gene TRBJ2-1, with D unresolved. V dropped 0 bases and J dropped 7 bases, with 8 bases sitting between them. The CDR3 runs 13 residues. The germline V gene has CDR1 SGHRS and CDR2 YFSETQ. CDR3 sequence reads: CASSLVGLNEQFF. CDR3 DNA sequence: TGCGCCAGCAGCTTGGTAGGCTTAAATGAGCAGTTCTTC.

V gene TRBV29-1 combines with J gene TRBJ2-5; TRBD1 matches 9 bases. Unmatched junction bases numbered 10, after V lost 6 bases and J lost 2 bases. The CDR3 totals 15 residues. Germline assignment: CDR1 SQVTM and CDR2 ANQGSEA. CDR3 nucleotide sequence: TGCAGCGTCAACTCCGGGACAGGGAATCAAGAGACCCAGTACTTC. Translated, it gives CSVNSGTGNQETQYF.

The chain joins TRBV20-1 to TRBJ2-1; D uncertain. This CDR3 is built from 15 residues. The V gene lost 0 bases and the J gene lost 7 bases, with 16 bases spanning the gap. Germline V gives CDR1 DFQATT, CDR2 SNEGSKA (reference sequence). The CDR3: CSARDEKDRKNEQFF. CDR3 nucleotides: TGCAGTGCTAGAGATGAGAAGGATAGGAAAAATGAGCAGTTCTTC.

This sequence joins TRBV27 and TRBJ1-1, with D hard to call. The V end lost 6 bases, the J end lost 0 bases, and 17 bases lay between the germline ends. The germline gives CDR1 MNHEY, CDR2 SMNVEV (reference sequence). This CDR3 spans 16 amino acids. The CDR3: CASRLSRGLLNTEAFF. For the CDR3, the DNA is TGTGCCAGCAGACTCAGCCGGGGTCTTTTGAACACTGAAGCTTTCTTT.